Here is one T cell receptor (beta chain) with its context. This sample is drawn from a study of blood T cell repertoires in COVID-19. Study background: Italy, Spain and the United States were the sources of the convalescent and acute COVID-19 samples. PBMCs, B-cell-depleted T cells, or T cells provided the cDNA or gDNA that made up the material.

Repertoires were generated with immunoSEQ multiplex PCR, while TCRdb's copy carries only in-frame clones and drops some. The sample has roughly 200,000 clones, about 88% seen once. The CDR3 runs to 13 residues. Germline V CDR1 and CDR2: SGHDT, YYEEEE. V lost 4 bases to trimming and J lost 6 bases, with 11 bases between them. The rearrangement links TRBV5-6 to TRBJ1-5; D possibly corresponds to TRBD1 (6 bases). The receptor's source is a woman aged 25 to 45 who had recovered from COVID-19. The specimen sequenced was PBMCs or T cells enriched from blood (not recorded which). CDR3 nucleotides: TGTGCCAGCAGCAGAACAGGGACTCAGCCCCAGCATTTT. Its translation is CASSRTGTQPQHF.